Listed below are T cell receptor beta chains from one sample, sequenced in a study of cytomegalovirus exposure and HLA in healthy donors. Only in-frame clones appear in the TCRdb table, and some are missing; sequencing was by immunoSEQ multiplex PCR. The repertoire holds over 100,000 clones, with around 70% as singletons. Material for sequencing was PBMCs. These receptors all stem from a man aged 25-45 years in good health and CMV-seropositive. Both conserved end residues are part of each CDR3. Each record gives: clone size, V gene, D gene, J gene, CDR3 protein, CDR3 DNA. A D gene is named only where the DNA matches it firmly. The size entry is marked missing in some rows and otherwise reads once, few, many or a size class.

-	TRBV9	TRBD2	TRBJ2-5	CASSSASGGERETQYF	TGTGCCAGCAGCTCGGCGAGCGGGGGGGAGAGAGAGACCCAGTACTTC
once	TRBV6-5	TRBD1	TRBJ2-3	CASSYPDRGTDTQYF	TGTGCCAGCAGTTACCCTGACAGGGGCACAGATACGCAGTATTTT
-	TRBV9	-	TRBJ1-1	CASSVGADTEAFF	TGTGCCAGCAGCGTAGGGGCAGACACTGAAGCTTTCTTT
-	TRBV30	-	TRBJ2-5	CAWSRTGEGKTQYF	TGTGCCTGGAGCCGGACGGGGGAAGGAAAGACCCAGTACTTC
-	TRBV5-4	TRBD2	TRBJ2-3	CASSLAGGTNTQYF	TGTGCCAGCAGCTTGGCGGGGGGGACGAATACGCAGTATTTT
-	TRBV15	-	TRBJ1-1	CATSTLWAGSPEAFF	TGTGCCACCAGCACCCTTTGGGCAGGGTCCCCTGAAGCTTTCTTT
-	TRBV9	-	TRBJ2-3	CASSVGGADTQYF	TGTGCCAGCAGCGTAGGGGGGGCAGATACGCAGTATTTT
-	TRBV27	TRBD1	TRBJ1-2	CASSSGTGAGSSYTF	TGTGCCAGCAGTTCCGGGACAGGGGCAGGATCGAGCTACACCTTC
few	TRBV6-5	-	TRBJ1-6	CASSQVTGNSPLHF	TGTGCCAGCAGCCAGGTAACAGGGAATTCACCCCTCCACTTT
once	TRBV7-9	TRBD1	TRBJ1-4	CSSSWTGAGNEKLFF	TGTTCCAGCAGCTGGACAGGGGCGGGTAATGAAAAACTGTTTTTT